The clone carrying this T cell receptor beta chain appeared many times. Its antigen is undetermined. Hyperthyroidism in the patients, aged 18 to 65, was newly diagnosed and under 2 months in duration. Diagnosis rested on symptoms, serum thyroxine and TRAb, thyroid ultrasound, and orbital computed tomography. PBMCs were collected from a roughly 9.7 ml volume of fresh peripheral blood. Trimming stripped 6 bases from V and 4 bases from J, with 16 bases between. CDR1 is DFQATT, CDR2 SNEGSKA, per germline (reference sequence). CDR3 length: 14 residues. It was RNA transcripts that yielded the amplified TCR beta CDR3 regions. With the HTBI primer set, the TCR CDR3 went through a first round of RT-PCR. TCRdb passed the multiplex PCR reads through MiXCR, listing each CDR3 protein once. This sample has more than 500,000 distinct CDR3 sequences; 15% to 20% occur once, and the top ten carry around 4%. The record originates from a study of T cells in Graves' hyperthyroidism and ophthalmopathy.

Points from the study as a whole: Blood also showed most of the thyroid clonotypes that were expanded above 0.001.

The sequencing sample was made of blood. The V and J genes are TRBV20-1 and TRBJ2-1; D is possibly TRBD2 (5 bases). The receptor was derived from a woman younger than 45 with Graves' hyperthyroidism. CDR3 protein: CSARWGVGYNEQFF. The DNA for the CDR3 is TGCAGTGCCCGTTGGGGAGTCGGGTACAATGAGCAGTTCTTC.